A single sample gave rise to the 8 T cell receptor beta chains below, sequenced in a study of shared clonotypes between healthy human individuals. Naive CD8 populations comprised CD45RO-negative cells positively selected for CCR7, excluding terminally differentiated effector memory CD45RA+ cells. Method: immunoSEQ multiplex PCR; TCRdb's copy keeps in-frame clones and lacks some. This sample has millions of clones, with roughly 95% found just once. The sample was naive CD8+ T cells sorted from blood. These receptors all stem from a man aged 18-30 years in good health.

This chain uses TRBV4-1 with TRBJ1-4; D is ambiguous. Per germline, CDR1 MGHRA and CDR2 YSYEKL. The CDR3 runs 14 residues. V was clipped by 4 bases and J by 0 bases, with 6 bases between them. The DNA of the CDR3 is TGCGCCAGCAGCCTCGAAGCAACTAATGAAAAACTGTTTTTT. Protein product: CASSLEATNEKLFF.

The chain couples TRBV5-6 to TRBJ2-5, with 14 bases fitting TRBD2. This CDR3 is built from 18 residues. Germline CDR1 SGHDT, CDR2 YYEEEE. J lost 5 bases, V lost 4 bases, and 13 bases had no gene match. The DNA of the CDR3 is TGTGCCAGCAGCCTGGGACTAGCGGGAGAGGGGGTTGAGGAGACCCAGTACTTC. This codes for CASSLGLAGEGVEETQYF.

The chain combines TRBV28 with TRBJ2-5; D is perhaps TRBD1 (7 bases). V dropped 2 bases and J dropped 5 bases, with 12 bases sitting between them. The CDR3 is 14 amino acids. Germline CDR1 and CDR2: MDHEN and SYDVKM. CDR3 DNA: TGTGCCAGCAGTTTAGAGACAGGGAGGGAGACCCAGTACTTC. Translating gives CASSLETGRETQYF.

The CDR3 here is CASSLVMASGDDNEQFF. As DNA, the CDR3 is TGCGCCAGCAGCCTTGTGATGGCTAGCGGGGATGACAATGAGCAGTTCTTC. V is TRBV4-3 and J is TRBJ2-1; 9 bases match TRBD2. The V segment lost 4 bases and the J segment 5 bases; nucleotides outside the gene matches: 12. Germline CDR1 is LGHNA and CDR2 is YSLEER. The CDR3 consists of 17 residues.

V usage is TRBV9 and J usage is TRBJ2-7; 8 bases fit TRBD2. The CDR3 is 13 amino acids. Per the germline V gene, CDR1 is SGDLS and CDR2 is YYNGEE. The J segment lost 3 bases and the V segment lost 4 bases, leaving 3 bases of the junction unmatched. The CDR3 sequence is CASSRSGNYEQYF. CDR3 coding DNA: TGTGCCAGCAGCCGTAGCGGGAACTACGAGCAGTACTTC.

The V and J genes are TRBV15 and TRBJ2-7; perhaps D is TRBD1 or TRBD2 (6 bases each). CDR3 length: 15 amino acids. V was clipped by 2 bases and J by 3 bases, with 14 bases between them. The germline V gene encodes CDR1 LNHNV and CDR2 YYDKDF (reference sequence). This chain's CDR3 is CATSRSQQGGYEQYF. The DNA of the CDR3 is TGTGCCACCAGCAGATCTCAACAGGGAGGCTACGAGCAGTACTTC.

The chain combines TRBV9 with TRBJ2-1, with TRBD2 identical over 10 bases. The CDR3 runs 17 residues. Germline V gives CDR1 SGDLS, CDR2 YYNGEE. V shed 0 bases and J 4 bases; nucleotides not matched to a gene: 7. CDR3 sequence (DNA): TGTGCCAGCAGCGTAGCGGCTAGCGGGAGACTTTACAATGAGCAGTTCTTC. It yields the protein CASSVAASGRLYNEQFF.

The V gene is TRBV10-1, the J gene TRBJ2-7; TRBD1 agrees at 7 bases. CDR3 size: 20 residues. V lost 5 bases to trimming and J lost 2 bases; unmatched junction nucleotides: 24. Germline CDR1 and CDR2: WNHNN and SYGVQD (reference sequence). The DNA of the CDR3 is TGCGCCAGCAGTCTAACTCAAAGACAGGGTAAGCCGAGAGGCGCCTACGAGCAGTACTTC. It is translated as CASSLTQRQGKPRGAYEQYF.